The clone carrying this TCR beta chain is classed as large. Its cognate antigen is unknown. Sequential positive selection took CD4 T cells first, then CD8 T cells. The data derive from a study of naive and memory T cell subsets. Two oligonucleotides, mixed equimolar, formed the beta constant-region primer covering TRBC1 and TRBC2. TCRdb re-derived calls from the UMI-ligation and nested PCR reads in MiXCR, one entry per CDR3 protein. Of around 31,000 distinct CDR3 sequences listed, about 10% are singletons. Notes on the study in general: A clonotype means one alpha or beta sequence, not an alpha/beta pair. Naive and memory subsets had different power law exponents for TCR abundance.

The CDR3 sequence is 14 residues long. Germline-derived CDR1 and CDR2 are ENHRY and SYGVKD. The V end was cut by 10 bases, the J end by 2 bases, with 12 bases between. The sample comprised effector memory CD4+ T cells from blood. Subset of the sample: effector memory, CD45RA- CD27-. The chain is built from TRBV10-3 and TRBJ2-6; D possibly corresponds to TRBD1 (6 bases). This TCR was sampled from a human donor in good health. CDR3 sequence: CATRQATGANVLTF. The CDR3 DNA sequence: TGTGCCACTCGACAGGCCACTGGGGCCAACGTCCTGACTTTC.